The present T cell receptor (beta chain) was sequenced within a study of blood T cell repertoires in COVID-19. Clones were sequenced by immunoSEQ multiplex PCR, and TCRdb holds only the in-frame ones, with some missing. This table holds some 98,000 clones, 82% found once. This CDR3 spans 15 amino acids. Germline lookup yields CDR1 MNHNS and CDR2 SASEGT. Trimming cost V 2 bases and J 4 bases, with 14 bases left between them. What was sequenced was peripheral blood. This receptor was obtained from a man aged 70-80 years with active or convalescent COVID-19. J is TRBJ1-1 and V is TRBV6-1, with D perhaps matching TRBD1 (5 bases). CDR3 sequence (DNA): TGTGCCAGCAGTGAACACGGGGGAAGCGGCACTGAAGCTTTCTTT. It codes for CASSEHGGSGTEAFF.